The clone carrying this T cell receptor (beta chain) was seen only a few times. From the PCR reads, TCRdb called clonotypes with MiXCR, one entry per CDR3 protein. The sample lists approximately 10,000 distinct CDR3 sequences, approximately 54% occurring once. These data originate in a study of tumor-infiltrating lymphocytes in oesophageal squamous cell carcinoma. The CDR3 has 14 amino acids. Germline V gene sequence: CDR1 SGHVS, CDR2 FNYEAQ. V lost 6 bases and J 3 bases, leaving 13 bases between the germline ends. Sequencing was done on a sample of esophageal tumor tissue. The chain links TRBV7-6 to TRBJ2-3, with D tentatively TRBD1 or TRBD2 (7 bases each). The source of this sequence is a male donor with esophageal squamous cell carcinoma. This CDR3 reads CASRGGTVTDTQYF. The CDR3 DNA follows: TGTGCCAGCAGGGGAGGGACAGTTACAGATACGCAGTATTTT.